A selection of T cell receptor beta chains follows, all from one sample in a study of T cell changes during pregnancy in multiple sclerosis. TCRdb's copy holds only in-frame clones and misses some; the assay was immunoSEQ multiplex PCR. The table shows over 55,000 clones, with 85% to 95% occurring only once. Specimen: CD8+ T cells from peripheral blood mononuclear cells, collected in the third trimester of pregnancy. The receptors originated from a female donor in good health, enrolled as a control in a pregnancy study. The CDR3 runs from the conserved cysteine through the conserved F or W. Fields, in order: J gene, D gene, V gene, CDR3 DNA, CDR3 protein. A D gene is named only where the DNA matches it firmly.

>TRBJ1-3|TRBD1|TRBV9
TGTGCCAGCAGCGACGGGACAGAATTCTCTGGAAACACCATATATTTT
CASSDGTEFSGNTIYF
>TRBJ1-1|-|TRBV5-1
TGCGCCAGCAGCTTTGCGGACACTGAAGCTTTCTTT
CASSFADTEAFF
>TRBJ2-7|TRBD1|TRBV7-9
TGTGCCAGCAGCCTCCGGGACAGGGCCTACGAGCAGTACTTC
CASSLRDRAYEQYF
>TRBJ2-5|-|TRBV19
TGTGCCAGTAGTGCCCGACAGAGTCCTCAAGAGACCCAGTACTTC
CASSARQSPQETQYF
>TRBJ1-1|-|TRBV19
TGTGCCAGTATCCCATGGGGGGGGAGCAACACTGAAGCTTTCTTT
CASIPWGGSNTEAFF
>TRBJ1-5|-|TRBV19
TGTGCCAGTAGTATCCCGGGTATAGTACAGCCCCAGCATTTT
CASSIPGIVQPQHF
>TRBJ1-4|TRBD1|TRBV27
TGTGCCAGCACCAAGTTCCAGGACAGGGTAGCGGTAAGTGAAAAACTGTTTTTT
CASTKFQDRVAVSEKLFF
>TRBJ2-1|-|TRBV19
TGTGCCAGTAGTATTTGGGGGCCGCGCAATGAGCAGTTCTTC
CASSIWGPRNEQFF
>TRBJ1-6|-|TRBV5-1
TGCGCCAGCAGCTTGACTGAGAGCTCCTATAATTCACCCCTCCACTTT
CASSLTESSYNSPLHF
>TRBJ1-5|-|TRBV2
TGTGCCAGCAGATCAAACAGGGATAGCAATCAGCCCCAGCATTTT
CASRSNRDSNQPQHF
>TRBJ1-5|-|TRBV6-1
TGTGCCAGCAGTGCCGGGTCGGGAGAGGGTCAGCCCCAGCATTTT
CASSAGSGEGQPQHF